The 8 T cell receptor beta chains presented below share a single source sample, sequenced in a study of CD8 T cells in ankylosing spondylitis. These receptors lack a known antigen. General observations from the study: Characteristic of ankylosing spondylitis blood, it appeared, was a TCR beta motif comprising about eight highly homologous variants.

TCRdb itself ran the 5' RACE reads through MiXCR, one entry per CDR3 protein. The profile covers roughly 700,000 distinct CDR3 sequences, with under 20% appearing a single time and around 20% taken by the ten largest. The sample comprised blood, either unsorted or a sorted T cell fraction (not recorded which). The receptors were sampled from a male donor with ankylosing spondylitis.

This clonotype was recorded only once. This chain links TRBV5-1 with TRBJ2-2; 8 bases are a match to TRBD1. The CDR3 contains 14 residues. Looked up from germline, CDR1 is SGHRS and CDR2 is YFSETQ. J gave up 6 bases and V 4 bases, and 5 bases lay outside the gene matches. CDR3: CASSPSGGPGELFF. The CDR3 DNA is TGCGCCAGCAGCCCATCAGGGGGCCCCGGGGAGCTGTTTTTT.

A few counts support this clonotype. The chain couples TRBV4-1 to TRBJ2-3, with D possibly TRBD2 on 6 matching bases. The V gene's germline CDR1 is MGHRA and CDR2 YSYEKL. V gave up 6 bases and J gave up 0 bases, with 10 bases separating them. CDR3 size: 14 residues. CDR3 sequence: CASRFGGSTDTQYF. In DNA, the CDR3 is TGCGCCAGCAGGTTCGGGGGAAGCACAGATACGCAGTATTTT.

J is TRBJ1-2 and V is TRBV6-6; D gene ambiguous. This CDR3 is 12 amino acids long. CDR1 is MNHNY and CDR2 is SVGAGI in the germline V gene (reference sequence). The V end was cut by 2 bases, the J end by 7 bases, with 8 bases between. Here the CDR3 DNA reads TGTGCCAGCAGTTACGATGAGAGTGGCTACACCTTC. The encoded protein is CASSYDESGYTF.

The chain recombines TRBV20-1 with TRBJ2-7, with D unresolved. The CDR3 has 15 amino acids. CDR1 is DFQATT, CDR2 SNEGSKA, per germline (reference sequence). Trimming took 3 bases from V and 1 from J, leaving 16 bases between them. CDR3 protein: CSASIGATMSYEQYF. In nucleotides, the CDR3 is TGCAGTGCTAGCATAGGCGCCACGATGTCCTACGAGCAGTACTTC.

This clonotype was counted only a few times. This sequence joins TRBV5-6 and TRBJ2-1; 7 bases fit TRBD1. This CDR3 is 14 amino acids long. The J segment lost 7 bases and the V segment lost 4 bases, leaving 8 bases of the junction unmatched. Per germline, CDR1 SGHDT and CDR2 YYEEEE. This CDR3 is CASSPPQGWNEQFF. Here the CDR3 DNA reads TGTGCCAGCAGCCCGCCACAGGGGTGGAATGAGCAGTTCTTC.

This clonotype was counted between two and nine times. The chain joins TRBV5-6 to TRBJ1-4; no clear D. The length of the CDR3 is 14 residues. Germline V CDR1 and CDR2: SGHDT, YYEEEE. V was shortened by 2 bases and J by 6 bases, with 11 bases between the two germline ends. CDR3 region: CASSFGVGYEKLFF. In nucleotides, the CDR3 is TGTGCCAGCAGCTTTGGAGTGGGGTATGAAAAACTGTTTTTT.

This clonotype was found a few times. CDR3 loop: CATRRDTQGNEQFF. As DNA, the CDR3 is TGTGCCACCCGCCGGGACACCCAAGGGAATGAGCAGTTCTTC. The chain is built from TRBV15 and TRBJ2-1, with D tentatively TRBD1 (6 bases). The CDR3 is made up of 14 amino acids. Trimming shortened V by 8 bases and J by 7 bases, and 18 bases separated the two germline ends. Germline V gives CDR1 LNHNV, CDR2 YYDKDF (reference sequence).

This clonotype was detected only a few times. The gene calls are TRBV4-1 and TRBJ2-5; a possible D gene is TRBD2 (5 bases). V was cut by 2 bases and J by 2 bases, with 9 bases left in between. The CDR3 covers 14 residues. Germline V gene data show CDR1 as MGHRA and CDR2 as YSYEKL. CDR3 loop: CASSQRGKQETQYF. The CDR3 coding sequence is TGCGCCAGCAGCCAAAGAGGGAAGCAAGAGACCCAGTACTTC.